The sequence of this T cell receptor beta chain was determined in a study of T-cell reconstitution after alpha-beta-depleted transplantation in children. Study-level points and caveats: For some patients, TCRbeta diversity was high at day 60 because of recipient T cells and thymic progenitors that survived. About two months after transplant, alpha-beta T cells reportedly came from several hundred expanded graft clones.

This CDR3 has 14 residues. Deletions cut 5 bases from V and 3 bases from J, with 13 bases between. CDR1 and CDR2 (germline): KGHSH, LQKENI. For TCRbeta, the library was prepared with unique molecular identifiers. TCRdb analysed the PCR reads with MiXCR anew, one entry per CDR3 protein. The sample holds 500,000 or so distinct CDR3 sequences, roughly 11% seen once. This clonotype was counted between two and nine times. What it recognizes is unknown. The sequencing here drew on PBMCs, mostly from graft donor cells, taken 180 days after TCRalphabeta/CD19-depleted stem cell transplant. The TCR sequence derives from a female patient aged 2 to 10 who had a stem cell transplant for aplastic anemia, so the T cells may come from the graft donor. The chain uses TRBV18 and TRBJ2-5, with D perhaps TRBD2 (6 bases). The CDR3 spells CASSIRDSKETQYF. Written as DNA, the CDR3 is TGTGCCAGCTCAATCCGGGACTCAAAAGAGACCCAGTACTTC.